This T cell receptor beta chain came from a study of T cell repertoires in cytomegalovirus infection. V was pared by 3 bases and J by 5 bases, with 12 bases between. CDR1 SEHNR and CDR2 FQNEAQ come from the germline V gene (reference sequence). The CDR3 is made up of 14 amino acids. From the reads, TCRdb called clonotypes with MiXCR, one entry per CDR3 protein. The sample has 100,000 to 150,000 distinct CDR3 sequences, roughly 25% seen once. Whole-study results and caveats: Carriage of CMV together with the relevant HLA was identifiable through cumulative public TCR beta family frequency. The ex vivo response was dominated by HLA-C-restricted CMV-specific TCR beta clonotypes.

This clonotype was observed a few times. Antigen unknown. This TCR was sampled from a human donor in good health (CMV status not recorded). Some clones in this sample may be carry-over from other donors' samples. The sample consisted of PBMCs, sequenced either directly or after in vitro stimulation (not recorded which). The chain combines TRBV7-9 with TRBJ2-3; D is possibly TRBD1 (8 bases). CDR3 loop: CASSFNRGGDTQYF. CDR3 nucleotides: TGTGCCAGCAGCTTTAACAGGGGGGGAGATACGCAGTATTTT.